The 17 T cell receptor beta chains listed next were all sequenced from one sample in a study of T-cell reconstitution after alpha-beta-depleted transplantation in children. A library of TCRbeta sequences, prepared with unique molecular identifiers, was generated. TCRdb analysed the PCR reads with MiXCR anew, one entry per CDR3 protein. Among fewer than 550,000 distinct CDR3 sequences listed, approximately 10% were seen once. The sample was PBMCs, taken before TCRalphabeta/CD19-depleted stem cell transplant. These receptors were collected from a child aged 2 to 10 with inherited bone marrow failure, due to receive a stem cell transplant.

This clonotype was observed many times. The CDR3, as DNA: TGTGCCAGCAGTTTACCTAGACAGGGGGCAGATACGCAGTATTTT. Its translation: CASSLPRQGADTQYF. The V gene is TRBV28, the J gene TRBJ2-3, with TRBD1 matching 9 bases. The CDR3 is 15 residues long. CDR1 and CDR2 (germline): MDHEN, SYDVKM. The junction had 4 bases not matched to a gene; V was cut back by 2 bases and J by 4 bases.

This clonotype has ten or more counts. This chain connects TRBV12-3 or TRBV12-4 to TRBJ1-1, with 7 nucleotides matching TRBD1. The CDR3 is made up of 13 amino acids. The ends lost 3 bases at V and 4 bases at J; junction bases unmatched: 2. CDR3 nucleotide sequence: TGTGCCAGCAGTTTCTCAGGGGGCACTGAAGCTTTCTTT. This gives the protein CASSFSGGTEAFF.

This clonotype was picked up many times. V usage is TRBV6-2 or TRBV6-3 and J usage is TRBJ2-7, with a tentative D call TRBD2 (6 bases). The length of the CDR3 is 17 residues. Germline V gives CDR1 MNHEY, CDR2 SVGEGT. Trimming pared 2 bases from V and 3 bases from J, leaving 20 bases between. CDR3 residues: CASSYETSRYPDYEQYF. CDR3 sequence (DNA): TGTGCCAGCAGTTACGAGACTAGTCGTTATCCCGACTACGAGCAGTACTTC.

This clonotype has at least ten counts. The chain couples TRBV5-1 to TRBJ2-4; D is uncertain. CDR1 is SGHRS, CDR2 YFSETQ, per germline. V dropped 0 bases and J dropped 7 bases, with 5 bases sitting between them. This CDR3 contains 12 residues. The CDR3 spells CASSLVPNIQYF. CDR3 DNA: TGCGCCAGCAGCTTGGTTCCCAACATTCAGTACTTC.

This clonotype was counted at least ten times. V gene TRBV5-4 combines with J gene TRBJ2-7, with D possibly being TRBD2 (5 bases). The CDR3 runs 15 residues. V was cut by 3 bases and J by 0 bases, with 13 bases left in between. Germline lookup yields CDR1 SGHNT and CDR2 YYREEE (reference sequence). Here the CDR3 DNA reads TGTGCCAGCAGCTCAGGCGGGCTATTCTCCTACGAGCAGTACTTC. Its protein is CASSSGGLFSYEQYF.

This chain connects TRBV27 to TRBJ2-1; no definite D call. Germline V gene sequence: CDR1 MNHEY, CDR2 SMNVEV (reference sequence). The CDR3 consists of 13 residues. V dropped 0 bases and J dropped 5 bases, with 5 bases sitting between them. CDR3 DNA: TGTGCCAGCAGTTTATCCCCTAACAATGAGCAGTTCTTC. Protein product: CASSLSPNNEQFF.

The rearrangement links TRBV14 to TRBJ2-7; 7 nucleotides align to TRBD1. CDR1 and CDR2 (germline): SGHDN, FVKESK. This CDR3 has 13 residues. Trimming took 0 bases from V and 7 from J; bases not matched to a gene: 3. The CDR3 sequence: CASSQELQGEQYF. CDR3 sequence (DNA): TGTGCCAGCAGCCAAGAATTACAGGGGGAGCAGTACTTC. Complete variable domain (other parts from reference TRBV14 and TRBJ2-7): EAGVTQFPSHSVIEKGQTVTLRCDPISGHDNLYWYRRVMGKEIKFLLHFVKESKQDESGMPNNRFLAERTGGTYSTLKVQPAELEDSGVYFCASSQELQGEQYFGPGTRLTVT.

The CDR3 nucleotides read TGTGCCAGCAGCTTTTACAAGCAAGAGACCCAGTACTTC. Residues: CASSFYKQETQYF. The chain employs TRBV7-2 and TRBJ2-5; the D is unclear. V was clipped by 3 bases and J by 2 bases, with 7 bases between them. The CDR3 is 13 residues long. Germline V lookup: CDR1 SGHTA, CDR2 FQGNSA.

This rearrangement joins TRBV27 to TRBJ1-2, with D possibly TRBD1 on 6 matching bases. The V gene's germline CDR1 is MNHEY and CDR2 SMNVEV (reference sequence). CDR3 length: 14 amino acids. Deletions cut 2 bases from V and 1 base from J, with 8 bases between. The CDR3 reads CASSLRQDNYGYTF. In DNA form, the CDR3 reads TGTGCCAGCAGTTTAAGACAGGATAACTATGGCTACACCTTC.

This clonotype occurred many times. The chain couples TRBV25-1 to TRBJ2-7; D is unresolved. There are 15 residues in the CDR3. V was cut by 5 bases and J by 0 bases, with 14 bases left in between. CDR1 and CDR2 from the germline V gene are MGHDK and SYGVNS. Here the CDR3 reads CASSLARLSSYEQYF. The CDR3 nucleotides are TGTGCCAGCAGTTTGGCCCGTTTAAGCTCCTACGAGCAGTACTTC.

This clonotype has at least ten counts. The chain is built from TRBV5-1 and TRBJ1-2, with 8 bases that match TRBD1. Trimming took 0 bases from V and 2 from J; bases not matched to a gene: 3. CDR1 is SGHRS, CDR2 YFSETQ, per germline. This CDR3 spans 15 amino acids. CDR3 protein: CASSLVTGVNYGYTF. DNA for the CDR3: TGCGCCAGCAGCTTGGTGACAGGGGTCAACTATGGCTACACCTTC.

This clonotype came up many times. This chain links TRBV5-6 with TRBJ1-1; D not resolved. Per the germline V gene, CDR1 is SGHDT and CDR2 is YYEEEE. Deletions cut 4 bases from V and 5 bases from J, with 12 bases between. The CDR3 runs to 13 residues. Written as DNA, the CDR3 is TGTGCCAGCAGCCCTGACGTGCAGACTGAAGCTTTCTTT. The encoded protein is CASSPDVQTEAFF.

There are many counts of this clonotype. The V and J genes are TRBV20-1 and TRBJ2-7; D remains ambiguous. V lost 3 bases to trimming and J lost 5 bases, with 5 bases between them. This CDR3 is built from 10 residues. From germline, CDR1 is DFQATT and CDR2 SNEGSKA (reference sequence). The CDR3 nucleotides read TGCAGTGCTAGGGAGAACGAGCAGTACTTC. This codes for CSARENEQYF.

This clonotype was seen repeatedly, ten times or more. CDR3 sequence: CASSLGGWQPQHF. In DNA, the CDR3 is TGTGCCAGCAGCTTAGGGGGGTGGCAGCCCCAGCATTTT. The rearrangement uses TRBV7-9 and TRBJ1-5; weak D call: TRBD1 (5 bases). With 1 base removed from V and 7 bases from J, the gap between germline ends came to 8 bases. Germline CDR1 is SEHNR and CDR2 is FQNEAQ (reference sequence). The length of the CDR3 is 13 residues.

This clonotype was picked up many times. The CDR3 nucleotides are TGTGCCAGTCGGTCAGAGCGGGACTTTCAGCATGAGCAGTTCTTC. Translation gives CASRSERDFQHEQFF. The chain links TRBV6-1 to TRBJ2-1; 7 nucleotides agree with TRBD2. The junction had 16 bases not matched to a gene; V was cut back by 9 bases and J by 8 bases. The CDR3 runs 15 residues. Germline V lookup: CDR1 MNHNS, CDR2 SASEGT.

There are many counts of this clonotype. The chain carries TRBV11-2 and TRBJ2-1; D unresolved. The V gene's germline CDR1 is SGHAT and CDR2 FQNNGV. V lost 0 bases to trimming and J lost 7 bases, with 7 bases between them. The CDR3 totals 13 residues. The CDR3: CASSLERANEQFF. The CDR3 DNA reads TGTGCCAGCAGCTTAGAGCGAGCTAATGAGCAGTTCTTC.

This clonotype was counted between two and nine times. The V call is TRBV5-6, the J call TRBJ2-4; D is perhaps TRBD2 (5 bases). CDR1 is SGHDT, CDR2 YYEEEE, per germline. V was clipped by 2 bases and J by 2 bases, with 8 bases between them. The CDR3 length is 14 residues. The CDR3, as DNA: TGTGCCAGCAGCTTTGAGGGTCCCAAAAACATTCAGTACTTC. Translated: CASSFEGPKNIQYF.